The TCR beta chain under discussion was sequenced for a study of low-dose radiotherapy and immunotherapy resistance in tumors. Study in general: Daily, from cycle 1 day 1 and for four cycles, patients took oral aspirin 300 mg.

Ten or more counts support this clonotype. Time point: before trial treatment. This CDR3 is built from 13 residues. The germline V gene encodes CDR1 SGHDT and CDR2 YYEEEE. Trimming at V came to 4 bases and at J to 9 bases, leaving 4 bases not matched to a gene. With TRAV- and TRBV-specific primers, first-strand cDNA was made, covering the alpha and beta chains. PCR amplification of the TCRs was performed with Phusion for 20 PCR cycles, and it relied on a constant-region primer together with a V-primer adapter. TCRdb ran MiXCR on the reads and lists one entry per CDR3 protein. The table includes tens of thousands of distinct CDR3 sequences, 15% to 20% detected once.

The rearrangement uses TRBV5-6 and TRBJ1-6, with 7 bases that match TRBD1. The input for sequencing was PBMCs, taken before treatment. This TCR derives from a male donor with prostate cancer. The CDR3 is CASSQDRVSPLHF. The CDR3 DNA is TGTGCCAGCAGCCAAGACAGGGTTTCACCCCTCCACTTT.